The 15 T cell receptor beta chains presented below share a single source sample, sequenced in a study of blood T cell repertoires in COVID-19. Sequenced by immunoSEQ multiplex PCR; TCRdb stores in-frame clones only, minus some. The table includes roughly 100,000 clones, approximately 86% detected once. The sequenced sample consisted of peripheral blood. The origin of the receptors is a man aged 45-60 years with active or convalescent COVID-19.

The chain uses TRBV19 and TRBJ2-1; 8 bases match TRBD2. CDR1 and CDR2 (germline): LNHDA, SQIVND (reference sequence). V shed 4 bases and J 0 bases; nucleotides not matched to a gene: 5. The CDR3 is 16 amino acids. The CDR3: CASSTLAVSSYNEQFF. CDR3 in DNA: TGTGCCAGTAGTACACTAGCGGTGAGCTCCTACAATGAGCAGTTCTTC.

Here the CDR3 DNA reads TGCGCCAGCAGCCCCCCGGACAGGGGTCGGTATGGCTACACCTTC. Its protein is CASSPPDRGRYGYTF. This chain connects TRBV4-3 to TRBJ1-2; 9 positions match TRBD1. Germline V gives CDR1 LGHNA, CDR2 YSLEER. The CDR3 has 15 residues. The ends lost 4 bases at V and 5 bases at J; junction bases unmatched: 8.

The chain is built from TRBV7-2 and TRBJ2-7; TRBD1 matches 8 bases. CDR1 and CDR2 (germline): SGHTA, FQGNSA. There are 14 residues in the CDR3. J gave up 3 bases and V 4 bases, and 5 bases lay outside the gene matches. The CDR3 loop reads CASSSDRGNYEQYF. DNA of the CDR3: TGTGCCAGCAGCTCCGACAGGGGAAACTACGAGCAGTACTTC.

This clone was detected once. The CDR3 spells CASSTPQGTEAFF. As DNA, the CDR3 is TGCGCCAGCAGCACGCCACAGGGCACTGAAGCTTTCTTT. This sequence joins TRBV5-1 and TRBJ1-1; D possibly corresponds to TRBD1 (6 bases). Germline assignment: CDR1 SGHRS and CDR2 YFSETQ. The V gene lost 4 bases and the J gene lost 4 bases, with 11 bases spanning the gap. The CDR3 spans 13 residues.

The rearrangement joins TRBV28 to TRBJ2-1, with D uncertain. CDR3 length: 15 amino acids. The V and J ends lost 5 bases and 0 bases respectively, with 11 bases between them. Germline assignment: CDR1 MDHEN and CDR2 SYDVKM. CDR3 DNA sequence: TGTGCCAGCAGTGCCCTGGCTAGCTCCTACAATGAGCAGTTCTTC. Amino acid sequence: CASSALASSYNEQFF.

This chain uses TRBV29-1 with TRBJ1-4; TRBD1 matches 7 bases. After removal of 7 bases from V and 5 bases from J, the junction contained 4 bases not matched to a gene. CDR1 is SQVTM and CDR2 is ANQGSEA in the germline V gene. The CDR3 sequence is 12 residues long. The CDR3 sequence is CSAGTANEKLFF. CDR3 in DNA: TGCAGCGCCGGGACAGCGAATGAAAAACTGTTTTTT.

The chain links TRBV5-4 to TRBJ2-5; 8 positions match TRBD1. The trim removed 4 bases at V and 3 bases at J, leaving 2 bases unmatched. The CDR3 covers 13 residues. The V gene's germline CDR1 is SGHNT and CDR2 YYREEE (reference sequence). CDR3: CASSKTGEETQYF. CDR3 coding DNA: TGTGCCAGCAGCAAGACAGGGGAAGAGACCCAGTACTTC.

The chain employs TRBV9 and TRBJ2-1; D gene ambiguous. This CDR3 region has 14 residues. V lost 4 bases, J lost 7 bases, and 15 bases lay in between. Germline lookup yields CDR1 SGDLS and CDR2 YYNGEE. CDR3 loop: CASSPPYEDNEQFF. The CDR3 region has the DNA TGTGCCAGCAGCCCCCCCTACGAAGATAATGAGCAGTTCTTC.

V usage is TRBV10-1 and J usage is TRBJ2-1; D unresolved. Germline V gene data show CDR1 as WNHNN and CDR2 as SYGVQD (reference sequence). V was pared by 5 bases and J by 4 bases, with 3 bases between. The CDR3 contains 11 residues. The CDR3 region has the DNA TGCGCCAGCAGTCATTACAATGAGCAGTTCTTC. Protein product: CASSHYNEQFF.

This chain connects TRBV10-3 to TRBJ2-3; the match to TRBD2 covers 7 bases. The V gene's germline CDR1 is ENHRY and CDR2 SYGVKD. The CDR3 is 13 residues long. J lost 6 bases, V lost 4 bases, and 4 bases had no gene match. The CDR3 loop is CAISVAGGDTQYF. CDR3 sequence (DNA): TGTGCCATCAGTGTAGCGGGTGGTGATACGCAGTATTTT.

The chain has TRBV10-1 and TRBJ2-1; 7 positions match TRBD1. With V trimmed by 8 bases and J by 9 bases, 7 bases remained unmatched. Germline-derived CDR1 and CDR2 are WNHNN and SYGVQD (reference sequence). The CDR3 covers 12 residues. This chain's CDR3 is CASGRPGGEQFF. The CDR3 region has the DNA TGCGCCAGCGGTAGACCAGGGGGTGAGCAGTTCTTC.

The CDR3 DNA follows: TGTGCCAGCAGCCCTAATCCGGGACTATCATCCTACGAGCAGTACGTC. Protein: CASSPNPGLSSYEQYV. The chain carries TRBV5-8 and TRBJ2-7; 7 bases are shared with TRBD2. This CDR3 has 16 residues. Germline V gives CDR1 SGHTS, CDR2 YDEGEE. V lost 4 bases and J lost 1; bases outside the gene matches: 11.

The V call is TRBV7-2, the J call TRBJ2-7; TRBD2 might be the D (6 bases). The CDR3 consists of 14 residues. Trimming left V 5 bases short and J 1 base short, with 12 bases between. The germline V gene encodes CDR1 SGHTA and CDR2 FQGNSA. The DNA of the CDR3 is TGTGCCAGCAGCCCGCGGGACGGTTCCTACGAGCAGTACGTC. Amino acids: CASSPRDGSYEQYV.

A single count supports this clone. The J gene is TRBJ1-5, the V gene TRBV15; 7 bases are shared with TRBD1. Germline loops: CDR1 LNHNV, CDR2 YYDKDF (reference sequence). The J segment lost 2 bases and the V segment lost 6 bases, leaving 4 bases of the junction unmatched. The CDR3 length is 14 residues. The CDR3 DNA sequence: TGTGCCACCAGTCCCGACAGGGGCAATCAGCCCCAGCATTTT. Encoded protein: CATSPDRGNQPQHF.

The chain joins TRBV19 to TRBJ1-2; D is possibly TRBD1 (6 bases). Trimming shortened V by 4 bases and J by 4 bases, and 10 bases separated the two germline ends. Germline V gene sequence: CDR1 LNHDA, CDR2 SQIVND (reference sequence). This CDR3 is 13 amino acids long. The CDR3 coding sequence is TGTGCCAGTAGTAAGACAGGACCCTATGGCTACACCTTC. Protein: CASSKTGPYGYTF.